This TCR beta chain was found in a study of vaccination and CD4 T cells after COVID-19. On the study more broadly: Each participant underwent a two-dose regimen of either the BNT162b2 or the mRNA-1273 vaccine. Median time from second vaccine dose to sampling was 72 days (14 to 241).

Described time point: late sampling 161 to 241 days after vaccination in three convalescent patients. The CDR3 totals 16 residues. Per the germline V gene, CDR1 is SGHVS and CDR2 is FQNEAQ. V dropped 1 base and J dropped 0 bases, with 13 bases sitting between them. A note on this clonotype: As yet, its antigen is unknown.

Whole-study results and caveats: Convalescent patients saw a median approximately 90% of their reactive clones show up only after vaccination. SARS-CoV-2-reactive clonotype medians increased from roughly 21 to 40, not significantly.

TCRdb independently ran MiXCR on the PCR reads; one entry per CDR3 protein. This sample has 25,000 to 35,000 distinct CDR3 sequences, with 50% found just once. The chain has TRBV7-8 and TRBJ2-7, with a weak D call TRBD1 (5 bases). Sequencing was performed on CD4+ T cells from blood, taken about 7 months after SARS-CoV-2 vaccination. This clonotype was obtained from a human donor who had recovered from COVID-19. CDR3 loop: CASSLVSGISSYEQYF. The CDR3, as DNA: TGTGCCAGCAGCTTAGTCTCAGGGATAAGCTCCTACGAGCAGTACTTC.